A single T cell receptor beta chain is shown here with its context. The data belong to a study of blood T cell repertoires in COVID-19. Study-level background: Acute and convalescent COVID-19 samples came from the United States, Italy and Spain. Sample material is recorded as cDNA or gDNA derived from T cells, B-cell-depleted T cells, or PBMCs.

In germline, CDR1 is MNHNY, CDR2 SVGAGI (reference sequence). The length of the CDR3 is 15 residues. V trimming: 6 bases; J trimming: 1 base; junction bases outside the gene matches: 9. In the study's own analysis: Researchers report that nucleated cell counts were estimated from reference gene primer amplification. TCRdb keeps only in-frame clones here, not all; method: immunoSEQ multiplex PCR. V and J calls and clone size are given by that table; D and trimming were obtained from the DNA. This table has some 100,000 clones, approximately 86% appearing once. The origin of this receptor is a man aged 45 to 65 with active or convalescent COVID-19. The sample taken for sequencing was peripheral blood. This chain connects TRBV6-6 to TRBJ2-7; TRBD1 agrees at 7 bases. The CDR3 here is CASSSPGQRSYEQYF. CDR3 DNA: TGTGCCAGCAGCTCACCGGGACAGAGATCCTACGAGCAGTACTTC.